The sequence of this T cell receptor beta chain was determined in a study of beta chain features in type 1 diabetes. Notes on the study in general: Insertions at VDJ junctions were less frequent in type 1 diabetes patients. These patients also deleted more nucleotides at the same junctions. The study found moderately but significantly shorter TCRB CDR3s in all four CD4+ subsets of Type 1 diabetes patients. cDNA-based sequencing might over-represent cells highly expressing TCR.

Of note for this clone: The antigen is undetermined.

Germline loops: CDR1 MNHNY, CDR2 SVGAGI (reference sequence). CDR3 length: 13 amino acids. The V gene lost 0 bases and the J gene lost 7 bases, with 6 bases spanning the gap. Of the isolated RNA, all was reverse transcribed, and so the sequenced material was expressed TCRB transcripts. TCRdb's copy holds only in-frame clones and misses some; the assay was immunoSEQ multiplex PCR. The table has hundreds of thousands of clones, roughly 13% seen once; the top ten hold approximately 0.022%. The chain has TRBV6-6 and TRBJ1-4, with D perhaps matching TRBD1 (5 bases). This TCR was sampled from a man aged 18 to 29 with type 1 diabetes. Sample: naive CD4+ T cells from blood. CDR3 nucleotide sequence: TGTGCCAGCAGTTACTCACAGGTTGAAAAACTGTTTTTT. Its translation is CASSYSQVEKLFF.